The entry that follows covers one T cell receptor beta chain sequence. Its antigen remains unidentified. TCRdb's table, derived via immunoSEQ multiplex PCR, lists solely in-frame clones and lacks some. The sample lists 75,000 to 100,000 clones; more than 80% were seen once. The data originate from a study of T cell responses to AZD1222 COVID-19 vaccine. Study in general: Both about-4-week and about-12-week second-dose recipients were combined. Notes on the study in general: Spike-spanning, vaccine-associated CD4 TCRs were dominant at 160-218 and 743-854. Unmutated variant regions are reportedly the target of nearly half of TCRs that are spike-specific.

The CDR3 is 15 amino acids. The V segment lost 3 bases and the J segment 6 bases; nucleotides outside the gene matches: 6. The V gene's germline CDR1 is KGHSH and CDR2 LQKENI. The chain uses TRBV18 and TRBJ2-4, with 9 bases matching TRBD2. The receptor was derived from an adult in good health. Specimen: peripheral blood, collected on day 0 of AZD1222 vaccination. DNA for the CDR3: TGTGCCAGCTCACCCCCGGGTAGCGGGGGAAACATTCAGTACTTC. This sequence encodes CASSPPGSGGNIQYF.